The rows below give T cell receptor beta chains drawn from one sample of a study of blood T cells in healthy people across ages. A single record per CDR3 protein comes from TCRdb applying MiXCR to the 5' RACE reads. The data hold about 940,000 distinct CDR3 sequences, with 40% to 60% observed a single time. The source material was blood. The source of these receptors is a man younger than 40 in good health. Both conserved end residues are part of each CDR3. The D gene is left open where the match is weak. Clone size appears in some rows only: once, few, many, or a class for an expanded clone.

NA	TRBV4-3	TRBD1	TRBJ1-5	CASSQGSTGGLGQPQHF	TGCGCCAGCAGCCAAGGGTCGACAGGGGGATTGGGTCAGCCCCAGCATTTT
NA	TRBV4-1	TRBD1	TRBJ2-4	CASSQVGQGAYNEQYF	TGCGCCAGCAGCCAAGTCGGACAGGGGGCCTACAATGAGCAGTACTTC
NA	TRBV6-2/TRBV6-3	NA	TRBJ2-5	CASLAKQHGGQETQYF	TGTGCCAGCCTCGCGAAACAACACGGGGGCCAAGAGACCCAGTACTTC
NA	TRBV12-3/TRBV12-4	TRBD1	TRBJ1-3	CASSPGQGAGNTIYF	TGTGCCAGCAGCCCGGGACAGGGGGCTGGAAACACCATATATTTT
NA	TRBV5-6	NA	TRBJ2-5	CASSLGPNEETQYF	TGTGCCAGCAGCCTAGGACCGAATGAAGAGACCCAGTACTTC
NA	TRBV27	NA	TRBJ1-5	CASSPDRRNSNQPQHF	TGTGCCAGCAGCCCCGACAGACGGAATAGCAATCAGCCCCAGCATTTT
few	TRBV6-5	NA	TRBJ1-6	CASSYSVVLNSPLHF	TGTGCCAGCAGTTACTCTGTAGTCCTAAATTCACCCCTCCACTTT
few	TRBV6-2/TRBV6-3	NA	TRBJ2-7	CASSRDLQGHEQYF	TGTGCCAGCAGCCGCGATTTACAGGGACACGAGCAGTACTTC
NA	TRBV6-1	NA	TRBJ2-1	CASRDRGGTYNEQFF	TGTGCCAGCAGAGACAGGGGAGGGACCTACAATGAGCAGTTCTTC
few	TRBV20-1	NA	TRBJ1-2	CREGLFGEGRYGYTF	TGCAGAGAGGGACTGTTCGGGGAGGGTAGATATGGCTACACCTTC
once	TRBV7-8	TRBD2	TRBJ2-4	CASSTSRGGPAKNIQYF	TGTGCCAGCAGCACGAGTCGGGGGGGTCCGGCCAAAAACATTCAGTACTTC
NA	TRBV15	NA	TRBJ2-3	CATGRFPDTQYF	TGTGCCACAGGGAGATTCCCAGATACGCAGTATTTT
NA	TRBV4-2	NA	TRBJ2-5	CASSPGRQVQETQYF	TGTGCCAGCAGCCCAGGGAGACAGGTCCAAGAGACCCAGTACTTC
NA	TRBV24-1	NA	TRBJ1-5	CATSESGASNQPQHF	TGTGCCACCAGTGAGTCCGGAGCTAGCAATCAGCCCCAGCATTTT
NA	TRBV6-4	NA	TRBJ2-1	CASSVAWGDEQFF	TGTGCCAGCAGTGTGGCATGGGGGGATGAGCAGTTCTTC
many	TRBV20-1	TRBD2	TRBJ2-1	CSASGTSIDEQFF	TGCAGTGCTTCCGGGACTAGCATCGATGAGCAGTTCTTC
once	TRBV4-3	NA	TRBJ2-3	CASSQARGLYTDTQYF	TGCGCCAGCAGCCAAGCACGGGGGCTCTACACAGATACGCAGTATTTT
NA	TRBV6-6	NA	TRBJ1-5	CARTLGRGDGGGQPQHF	TGTGCCAGAACACTCGGGAGGGGAGACGGGGGCGGTCAGCCCCAGCATTTT
NA	TRBV12-3/TRBV12-4	TRBD1	TRBJ1-2	CASSLGQRVVDYGYTF	TGTGCCAGCAGTTTGGGACAGAGGGTAGTAGACTATGGCTACACCTTC
NA	TRBV28	TRBD1	TRBJ1-2	CASSPRGQANYGYTF	TGTGCCAGCAGTCCACGGGGACAGGCTAACTATGGCTACACCTTC
many	TRBV10-2	NA	TRBJ2-2	CARVDLIRHGELFF	TGCGCCCGAGTGGACTTAATTAGGCACGGGGAGCTGTTTTTT
NA	TRBV11-2	NA	TRBJ2-1	CASSVTRGQFF	TGTGCCAGCAGCGTTACCCGAGGGCAGTTCTTC
NA	TRBV7-9	TRBD2	TRBJ2-1	CASAQVAGEYNEQFF	TGTGCCAGCGCTCAAGTAGCGGGGGAATACAATGAGCAGTTCTTC
NA	TRBV20-1	NA	TRBJ2-3	CSAKVGGTQYF	TGCAGTGCTAAAGTAGGGGGAACGCAGTATTTT
few	TRBV24-1	NA	TRBJ2-3	CATSDYDGQYF	TGTGCCACCAGTGATTACGACGGGCAGTATTTT
NA	TRBV6-2/TRBV6-3	NA	TRBJ2-7	CASGYGLEQYF	TGTGCCAGCGGTTACGGTCTAGAGCAGTACTTC
few	TRBV5-1	NA	TRBJ2-1	CASSSWGGGGLSDNEQFF	TGCGCCAGCAGCTCCTGGGGGGGCGGGGGCCTTTCTGACAATGAGCAGTTCTTC
NA	TRBV28	NA	TRBJ1-2	CAIQGRAFWYTF	TGTGCCATCCAGGGACGGGCCTTCTGGTACACCTTC
NA	TRBV28	TRBD1	TRBJ1-2	CASRQTGDPTNYGYTF	TGTGCCAGCAGGCAGACAGGGGACCCCACTAACTATGGCTACACCTTC
few	TRBV12-5	NA	TRBJ2-1	CASGTQHHNEQFF	TGTGCTAGTGGTACACAGCACCACAATGAGCAGTTCTTC
few	TRBV7-2	NA	TRBJ2-3	CASSLGGLNTDTQYF	TGTGCCAGCAGCTTGGGGGGGCTGAACACAGATACGCAGTATTTT
NA	TRBV3-1	NA	TRBJ2-2	CASSQEAGSTGELFF	TGTGCCAGCAGCCAAGAGGCGGGGAGCACCGGGGAGCTGTTTTTT
NA	TRBV20-1	NA	TRBJ2-7	CSAREPDHQDCEQYF	TGCAGTGCTAGAGAGCCGGACCACCAAGATTGCGAGCAGTACTTC
NA	TRBV27	TRBD1	TRBJ2-5	CASSHGTAETQYF	TGTGCCAGCAGTCATGGGACAGCGGAGACCCAGTACTTC
NA	TRBV27	TRBD2	TRBJ2-1	CASSLFSRLAGGRDEQFF	TGTGCCAGCAGTTTATTCTCCCGACTAGCGGGGGGGCGGGATGAGCAGTTCTTC
many	TRBV18	TRBD1	TRBJ1-2	CASSQGAEATYGYTF	TGTGCCAGCTCACAGGGGGCGGAAGCTACCTATGGCTACACCTTC
once	TRBV6-5	NA	TRBJ1-4	CASSYSGGTEKLFF	TGTGCCAGCAGTTATTCGGGGGGCACAGAAAAACTGTTTTTT
NA	TRBV20-1	TRBD2	TRBJ2-5	CSARDVLAGAQETQYF	TGCAGTGCTAGAGATGTTCTAGCGGGGGCCCAAGAGACCCAGTACTTC
NA	TRBV7-3	TRBD2	TRBJ2-3	CASSSTGGGGPTDTQYF	TGTGCCAGCAGCTCCACCGGCGGGGGGGGCCCCACAGATACGCAGTATTTT
NA	TRBV4-1	TRBD1	TRBJ2-3	CASSLRQGRTDTQYF	TGCGCCAGCAGCCTTCGACAGGGGAGGACAGATACGCAGTATTTT
NA	TRBV19	NA	TRBJ1-2	CASSIPTRDYGYTF	TGTGCCAGTAGTATCCCTACCCGTGACTATGGCTACACCTTC
NA	TRBV10-3	TRBD1	TRBJ1-1	CAISFGTGGTEAFF	TGTGCCATCAGTTTCGGGACAGGGGGAACTGAAGCTTTCTTT
NA	TRBV20-1	TRBD2	TRBJ2-1	CSVSSGAYNEQFF	TGCAGTGTATCCAGCGGGGCCTACAATGAGCAGTTCTTC
NA	TRBV9	NA	TRBJ1-1	CASRKDLGGTEAFF	TGTGCCAGCAGGAAGGACCTAGGGGGCACTGAAGCTTTCTTT
NA	TRBV5-1	NA	TRBJ1-1	CASSSLTGNYGAFF	TGCGCCAGCAGCTCGCTTACTGGGAATTACGGAGCTTTCTTT
NA	TRBV4-3	TRBD2	TRBJ2-7	CASSQDQLGTSAHTLYEQYF	TGCGCCAGCAGCCAAGATCAATTAGGGACTAGCGCTCATACCCTATACGAGCAGTACTTC
NA	TRBV7-9	TRBD1	TRBJ1-2	CASSLLRDREGYTF	TGTGCCAGCAGCCTCCTCCGGGACAGGGAGGGCTACACCTTC
NA	TRBV15	NA	TRBJ1-5	CATSSDSRSPKAGQPQHF	TGTGCCACCAGCAGCGACAGTCGCTCTCCCAAGGCGGGTCAGCCCCAGCATTTT
NA	TRBV6-5	NA	TRBJ1-2	CASTTTGGVGVYGYTF	TGTGCCAGCACCACTACGGGCGGGGTGGGAGTGTATGGCTACACCTTC
NA	TRBV10-3	TRBD1	TRBJ1-1	CAISRDSTEAFF	TGTGCCATCAGTCGGGACAGCACTGAAGCTTTCTTT
NA	TRBV30	TRBD1	TRBJ2-6	CAWSWGQTSGANVLTF	TGTGCCTGGAGTTGGGGACAGACCTCTGGGGCCAACGTCCTGACTTTC
NA	TRBV7-2	NA	TRBJ2-7	CASSFYLDSYEQYF	TGTGCCAGCAGCTTCTACCTGGACAGCTACGAGCAGTACTTC
NA	TRBV9	NA	TRBJ2-7	CASSVVGATSSYNEQYF	TGTGCCAGCAGCGTAGTCGGAGCTACTAGCTCCTACAATGAGCAGTACTTC
once	TRBV20-1	TRBD1	TRBJ2-3	CSASSAGTVGDTQYF	TGCAGTGCTAGCTCCGCCGGGACAGTAGGGGATACGCAGTATTTT
NA	TRBV27	TRBD1	TRBJ2-4	CASSRETGLAKNIQYF	TGTGCCAGCAGCAGGGAGACAGGGCTAGCCAAAAACATTCAGTACTTC
NA	TRBV29-1	NA	TRBJ2-3	CSVVDGGPTQYF	TGCAGCGTTGTGGACGGGGGGCCTACGCAGTATTTT
NA	TRBV28	NA	TRBJ1-1	CASRTQGRMNTEAFF	TGTGCCAGCAGGACCCAGGGACGGATGAACACTGAAGCTTTCTTT
NA	TRBV12-3/TRBV12-4	NA	TRBJ2-2	CASSQVRGPPGELFF	TGTGCCAGCAGTCAGGTTCGGGGGCCCCCCGGGGAGCTGTTTTTT
few	TRBV12-3/TRBV12-4	NA	TRBJ1-6	CASSLAARRPSYNSPLHF	TGTGCCAGCAGTTTAGCAGCTCGACGGCCCTCCTATAATTCACCCCTCCACTTT